These 27 T cell receptor beta chains share one sample of origin, sequenced in a study of metastatic and nonmetastatic thyroid tumors. TCRdb redid the clone calls on the PCR reads using MiXCR. There are some 30,000 clones in the sample; about 10% occur only once, and roughly 16% lies in the top ten. Not a single patient had been given any form of treatment at any point before undergoing thyroid surgery. The sample taken for sequencing was blood. The origin of the receptors is a female donor with papillary thyroid cancer or a benign thyroid nodule (not recorded which). Some clones in this sample may be carry-over from other donors' samples.

This clone has only a few counts. A junction boundary mismatches the germline segment, possibly from a read error. The V call is TRBV6-4, the J call TRBJ1-2, with no clear D. Germline CDR1 MRHNA, CDR2 SNTAGT. The CDR3 is 13 residues long. The CDR3 sequence: CASSYSADYGYTF. For the CDR3, the DNA is TGTGCCAGCAGTTACTCGGCTGACTATGGCTACACCTTC.

This clone was found many times. The rearrangement uses TRBV5-1 and TRBJ1-2; D not certain. V lost 0 bases to trimming and J lost 2 bases, with 8 bases between them. Germline loops: CDR1 SGHRS, CDR2 YFSETQ. CDR3 length: 14 residues. CDR3 sequence: CASSLERRNYGYTF. CDR3 DNA sequence: TGCGCCAGCAGCTTGGAAAGACGCAACTATGGCTACACCTTC.

The table lists this clone with many counts. CDR3 in DNA: TGTGCCAGCAGTTACAACAGGGGATCGACTGAAGCTTTCTTT. Amino acid sequence: CASSYNRGSTEAFF. This sequence joins TRBV6-2 or TRBV6-3 and TRBJ1-1, with 7 positions matching TRBD1. Germline V gene lookup returns CDR1 MNHEY and CDR2 SVGEGT. V dropped 2 bases and J dropped 5; count of bases not matched to a gene: 5. This CDR3 contains 14 residues.

This clone came up many times. The rearrangement uses TRBV28 and TRBJ1-5; D perhaps matches TRBD1 (5 bases). V was trimmed by 7 bases and J by 4 bases, leaving 14 bases between them. CDR3 length equals 14 residues. CDR1 MDHEN and CDR2 SYDVKM come from the germline V gene. The CDR3 DNA reads TGTGCCAGCACACGGGGCGATTGGAATCAGCCCCAGCATTTT. Residues: CASTRGDWNQPQHF.

This clone showed up many times. The chain couples TRBV6-2 or TRBV6-3 to TRBJ1-1; no clear D gene. V was pared by 8 bases and J by 5 bases, with 6 bases between. The germline CDR1 and CDR2 sequences are MNHEY and SVGEGT. This CDR3 has 10 amino acids. Here the CDR3 DNA reads TGTGCCAGCGGGCGAACTGAAGCTTTCTTT. Residues: CASGRTEAFF.

Concerning this clone: One end of the junction varies from germline; a read error may be responsible. The chain couples TRBV20-1 to TRBJ2-1; 7 nucleotides match TRBD2. The CDR3 is 15 amino acids. Germline V gene lookup returns CDR1 DFQATT and CDR2 SNEGSKA (reference sequence). The DNA of the CDR3 is TGCAGTGCTAGAGATGCTGGCGGGAGTTACAATGAGCTGTTCTTC. This codes for CSARDAGGSYNELFF.

This clone was recorded a few times. Possible read error: a much larger clone is one base away. The chain joins TRBV6-2 or TRBV6-3 to TRBJ2-1; D gene uncertain. Germline CDR1 reads MNHEY; CDR2 reads SVGEGT. This CDR3 spans 14 amino acids. Deletions cut 7 bases from V and 5 bases from J, with 15 bases between. The CDR3 spells CASTFPLRDNEQFF. DNA for the CDR3: TGTGCCAGCACCTTCCCCCTCCGGGACAATGAGCAGTTCTTC.

In its sample, this clone was seen many times. V and J are TRBV11-2 and TRBJ2-7, with D tentatively TRBD1 or TRBD2 (5 bases each). Germline assignment: CDR1 SGHAT and CDR2 FQNNGV. Trimming took off 5 bases at V and 5 bases at J, with 16 bases between the two ends. This CDR3 contains 14 residues. In DNA form, the CDR3 reads TGTGCCAGCAGCGCCTCCGGGACCCATAACGAGCAGTACTTC. It specifies CASSASGTHNEQYF.

This clone was seen a few times. The chain uses TRBV5-1 and TRBJ1-2, with D possibly TRBD1 on 6 matching bases. Per germline, CDR1 SGHRS and CDR2 YFSETQ. The CDR3 is made up of 12 amino acids. V lost 0 bases and J lost 8, with 8 bases in between. In nucleotides, the CDR3 is TGCGCCAGCAGCTTGGAGGGGGGAGGCTACACCTTC. This translates into CASSLEGGGYTF.

This clone has at least ten counts. The V and J genes are TRBV18 and TRBJ2-7; 8 bases align to TRBD2. V trimming: 6 bases; J trimming: 2 bases; junction bases outside the gene matches: 6. This CDR3 is 14 amino acids long. Germline CDR1 and CDR2: KGHSH and LQKENI. In DNA form, the CDR3 reads TGTGCCAGCTCCGGGTCCGGGGGGGCCTACGAGCAGTACTTC. Encoded protein: CASSGSGGAYEQYF. Combining the CDR3 with reference TRBV18 and TRBJ2-7 gives the whole variable domain NAGVMQNPRHLVRRRGQEARLRCSPMKGHSHVYWYRQLPEEGLKFMVYLQKENIIDESGMPKERFSAEFPKEGPSILRIQQVVRGDSAAYFCASSGSGGAYEQYFGPGTRLTVT.

This clone was seen many times. J is TRBJ2-3 and V is TRBV6-4; 7 nucleotides line up with TRBD2. CDR1 and CDR2 (germline): MRHNA, SNTAGT. The CDR3 sequence is 15 residues long. Trimming took 1 base from V and 0 from J; bases not matched to a gene: 1. CDR3 in amino acids: CASSDWGGSTDTQYF. The CDR3 DNA sequence: TGTGCCAGCAGTGACTGGGGGGGGAGCACAGATACGCAGTATTTT.

With regard to this clone: The same CDR3 is also encoded by other DNA sequences in this sample. CDR3 in amino acids: CASSLGADQPQHF. The CDR3 DNA follows: TGTGCCAGTAGTCTAGGGGCGGACCAGCCCCAGCATTTT. The J gene is TRBJ1-5, the V gene TRBV6-1; D possibly corresponds to TRBD1 (5 bases). This CDR3 is 13 amino acids long. The germline V gene has CDR1 MNHNS and CDR2 SASEGT. The germline V and J ends were trimmed by 9 bases and 7 bases, with 16 bases remaining between them.

This clone came up many times. This chain joins TRBV28 and TRBJ1-1; D unclear. Between the trimmed V and J ends, which lost 2 bases and 8 bases, there was a span of 12 bases. This CDR3 region has 13 residues. Per the germline V gene, CDR1 is MDHEN and CDR2 is SYDVKM. The CDR3 sequence: CASSLGHQTEAFF. The CDR3 DNA reads as TGTGCCAGCAGTTTAGGGCACCAAACCGAAGCTTTCTTT.

This clone was seen repeatedly, ten times or more. The chain carries TRBV7-2 and TRBJ2-1, with 14 bases matching TRBD2. V was pared by 5 bases and J by 10 bases, with 13 bases of the junction left unmatched. Germline CDR1 SGHTA, CDR2 FQGNSA. The length of the CDR3 is 17 residues. CDR3 in amino acids: CASSLAPGLAGGGEQFF. DNA for the CDR3: TGTGCCAGCAGCCTGGCCCCCGGACTAGCGGGAGGAGGAGAGCAGTTCTTC.

This clone has at least ten counts. The gene calls are TRBV20-1 and TRBJ2-7; D is unclear. Germline values: CDR1 DFQATT, CDR2 SNEGSKA (reference sequence). There are 14 residues in the CDR3. The ends were cut back, 2 bases at V and 0 bases at J, with 11 bases in the middle. The CDR3 DNA follows: TGCAGTGCTAGATCTGGATTGAGCTCCTACGAGCAGTACTTC. It is translated as CSARSGLSSYEQYF.

At least ten counts were recorded for this clone. The CDR3 nucleotides are TGTGCCAGCAGTTACAACCTAGCCGGGACAGGGGGCTCCTACGAGCAGTACTTC. Protein product: CASSYNLAGTGGSYEQYF. V usage is TRBV6-5 and J usage is TRBJ2-7; 11 bases agree with TRBD1. From germline, CDR1 is MNHEY and CDR2 SVGAGI. The CDR3 has 18 residues. J gave up 0 bases and V 2 bases, and 9 bases lay outside the gene matches.

Within the sample, this clone is medium-sized. This chain joins TRBV6-1 and TRBJ2-7; tentatively, D is TRBD1 (7 bases). The germline gives CDR1 MNHNS, CDR2 SASEGT. V lost 5 bases to trimming and J lost 2 bases, with 13 bases between them. The CDR3 is made up of 14 amino acids. CDR3 in DNA: TGTGCCAGCAGTCACGACAGGGAGGCCTACGAGCAGTACTTC. It translates to CASSHDREAYEQYF.

This clone was observed many times. Additional DNA sequences in this sample encode the identical CDR3. The V gene is TRBV18, the J gene TRBJ1-1, with a weak D call TRBD1 (6 bases). Per germline, CDR1 KGHSH and CDR2 LQKENI. CDR3 length: 14 residues. V was cut by 3 bases and J by 11 bases, with 19 bases left in between. This chain's CDR3 is CASSPGRTEGGAFF. The CDR3 coding sequence is TGTGCCAGCTCACCTGGGCGGACAGAGGGAGGTGCTTTCTTT.

This clone was picked up many times. The chain has TRBV19 and TRBJ2-3; weak D call: TRBD1 (6 bases). This CDR3 has 15 amino acids. Germline V gene lookup returns CDR1 LNHDA and CDR2 SQIVND (reference sequence). Trimming shortened V by 1 base and J by 1 base, and 9 bases separated the two germline ends. The CDR3 reads CASSIGYRGTDTQYF. CDR3 bases: TGTGCCAGTAGTATAGGGTACAGGGGCACAGATACGCAGTATTTT.

There are many counts of this clone. The chain links TRBV27 to TRBJ2-6; 8 nucleotides align to TRBD1. The germline V gene has CDR1 MNHEY and CDR2 SMNVEV (reference sequence). V shed 3 bases, J shed 0 bases, and the junction held 1 base outside the gene matches. This CDR3 has 16 residues. In DNA, the CDR3 is TGTGCCAGCAGTTTTACAGGGGGCTCTGGGGCCAACGTCCTGACTTTC. Amino acid sequence: CASSFTGGSGANVLTF.

The sample holds many counts of this clone. The gene calls are TRBV11-2 and TRBJ1-2, with TRBD1 identical over 8 bases. The CDR3 is 13 amino acids. The germline V gene has CDR1 SGHAT and CDR2 FQNNGV. Trimming at V came to 5 bases and at J to 8 bases, leaving 7 bases not matched to a gene. CDR3 nucleotides: TGTGCCAGCAGCCTACAGGGGGTGGAAGGCTACACCTTC. As protein: CASSLQGVEGYTF.

Many counts were recorded for this clone. Since a much larger clone is just one base distant, this may be a read error. The rearrangement joins TRBV6-6 to TRBJ1-1; D not certain. The CDR3 sequence is 13 residues long. Germline CDR1 is MNHNY and CDR2 is SVGAGI (reference sequence). CDR3 sequence: CASSYSPDAYAFF. The DNA of the CDR3 is TGTGCTAGCAGTTACTCGCCCGATGCGTACGCTTTCTTT.

This chain connects TRBV20-1 to TRBJ1-2, with 7 bases fitting TRBD1. J was trimmed by 0 bases and V by 1 base; bases with no gene match: 11. The CDR3 loop spans 17 amino acids. The germline V gene encodes CDR1 DFQATT and CDR2 SNEGSKA (reference sequence). CDR3 protein: CSARVLSGQQANYGYTF. The DNA for the CDR3 is TGCAGTGCTAGAGTTCTGTCGGGACAGCAAGCTAACTATGGCTACACCTTC.

Remarks on this clone: At one of its ends the junction is not consistent with the germline gene, which may arise from a read error. This chain joins TRBV11-3 and TRBJ2-7; D is uncertain. The germline V gene has CDR1 SGHNT and CDR2 YENEEA. The CDR3 has 13 amino acids. The CDR3 sequence: CASILVPTYEQYF. CDR3 nucleotides: TGTGCCAGCATCTTAGTACCAACCTACGAGCAGTACTTC.

This clone appeared a few times. This chain connects TRBV5-6 to TRBJ2-3; D may be TRBD2 (6 bases). V was shortened by 0 bases and J by 5 bases, with 13 bases between the two germline ends. In germline, CDR1 is SGHDT, CDR2 YYEEEE. The CDR3 length is 15 residues. In nucleotides, the CDR3 is TGTGCCAGCAGCTTGGAGGGCGGGGAGGTAGATACGCAGTATTTT. It is translated as CASSLEGGEVDTQYF.

This clone was seen repeatedly, ten times or more. The chain has TRBV6-2 or TRBV6-3 and TRBJ1-5; D is unresolved. Trimming removed 2 bases from V and 8 bases from J, with 10 bases in between. The CDR3 has 13 residues. Looked up from germline, CDR1 is MNHEY and CDR2 is SVGEGT. CDR3 coding DNA: TGTGCCAGCAGTTACGATTTCATCAAGCCCCAGCATTTT. It yields the protein CASSYDFIKPQHF.

This clone came up many times. The same CDR3 also results from other DNA sequences found in this sample. The CDR3 protein is CASSSAPGTEAFF. The CDR3 nucleotides read TGTGCCAGCAGTTCAGCCCCGGGCACTGAAGCTTTCTTT. The chain couples TRBV27 to TRBJ1-1; the D is unclear. Deletions cut 4 bases from V and 4 bases from J, with 10 bases between. The germline gives CDR1 MNHEY, CDR2 SMNVEV (reference sequence). The CDR3 contains 13 residues.